This T cell receptor beta chain was sequenced during a study of blood T cell repertoires in COVID-19. The method was immunoSEQ multiplex PCR; TCRdb's version includes in-frame clones alone and lacks a portion of them. The data contain about 270,000 clones, roughly nine tenths of them seen just once; the ten biggest clones take up about 8.7%. The V end lost 11 bases, the J end lost 1 base, and 12 bases lay between the germline ends. This CDR3 has 13 amino acids. Germline lookup yields CDR1 KGHSH and CDR2 LQKENI. The chain joins TRBV18 to TRBJ1-5; weak D call: TRBD1 (5 bases). This sequence was found in a man in his forties with active or convalescent COVID-19. The sample taken for sequencing was peripheral blood. The CDR3 sequence is CADSGQSNQPQHF. The CDR3 DNA follows: TGTGCCGATTCAGGGCAAAGCAATCAGCCCCAGCATTTT. The variable domain in full, with the rest retrieved from reference TRBV18 and TRBJ1-5, is NAGVMQNPRHLVRRRGQEARLRCSPMKGHSHVYWYRQLPEEGLKFMVYLQKENIIDESGMPKERFSAEFPKEGPSILRIQQVVRGDSAAYFCADSGQSNQPQHFGDGTRLSIL.